The sequence of this T cell receptor beta chain was determined in a study of graft-versus-host responses after intestinal transplantation (dated by TCRdb to 2020 to 2023). In terms of the full investigation: Recipients received multivisceral, liver-intestinal, or isolated intestinal transplants. All recipients received anti-thymocyte globulin induction followed by maintenance tacrolimus and steroids for two to four years. A peak of at least 4% donor T cells among recipient peripheral blood mononuclear cells was the definition used for donor T cell macrochimerism. Rather than being sequenced by the commercial service, samples from a few later patients were sequenced in-house on an Illumina MiSeq and processed with MiXCR. After intestinal transplantation, graft-versus-host and host-versus-graft alloreactive T cell clones in the graft, circulation and bone marrow were tracked using bulk TCR-beta CDR3 sequencing. The cohort enrolled around 25 intestinal transplant recipients including one retransplant, and 3 patients lacking pretransplant specimens were excluded. To identify alloreactive clones, pre-transplant mixed lymphocyte reaction products were sequenced and compared with unstimulated pre-transplant donor and recipient T cells. Study-level results and caveats: High GvH to HvG T cell clonal ratios were observed in the allografts of patients with donor T cell macrochimerism. Early after transplant, declines in HvG clones were associated with peak levels of circulating GvH clones. GvH clones were found in recipient bone marrow, and some of the GvH clones appeared earlier in ileal mucosa or blood, which is consistent with an intestinal mucosal origin. The conclusions were limited by the relatively low number and heterogeneity of the intestinal transplant patients.

Receptor libraries were prepared by the immunoSEQ multiplex PCR assay. For most patients, genomic DNA was isolated using the Qiagen DNeasy Blood and Tissue Kit and was shipped frozen to Adaptive Biotechnologies for TCR sequencing. Adaptive Biotechnologies carried out high-throughput TCR-beta CDR3 sequencing of genomic DNA for most patients. As for the authors' bioinformatics: Adaptive's ImmunoSEQ software supplied the TCR sequencing data for under 20 patients, while MiXCR and VDJtools were used to process a few other patients. To correct CD4 versus CD8 sorting errors, any sequence found in both subsets at a frequency ratio below 5:1 was removed. CDR3 nucleotide sequences shared between donor and recipient were removed because the origin of such sequences could not be assigned. At least 2-fold expansion over unstimulated cells and a minimum CFSE-low frequency of 0.002% (template counts) or 0.001% (read counts) were required for clones to be classified as alloreactive. Clones were considered mappable if detected in sequenced pre-transplant spleen, lymph node, or MLR CFSE-low populations of the donor or recipient. The cumulative frequency of alloreactive clones was calculated as a percentage of all sequences, weighted by copy number. Drawn from immuneACCESS, this table holds only the in-frame rearrangements with V and J called that TCRdb kept. Clones are partly lost; checked studies trace under half to an unresolved V gene and leave the rest unexplained. For V, J and clone size, that table is used; D and trimming come from the DNA. The sample yields about 36,000 clones; approximately 94% were counted once. Over 0.2% of the sample is taken by the ten largest.

In regard to this clone: This receptor's antigen is unknown. Base qualities are not recorded, but no much larger clone differs from it by a single base.

The time point tag for this specimen amounts to: cells obtained before transplantation from donor or recipient. CD3+CD4+ and CD3+CD8+ populations were FACS-sorted from unstimulated pre-transplant donor and recipient cells taken from spleen or lymph nodes. The germline ends are 9 bases apart after V is trimmed by 0 bases and J by 0 bases. CDR1 SGDLS and CDR2 YYNGEE were looked up in the germline V gene. Its CDR3 holds 15 amino acids, cysteine through phenylalanine. Of all the DNA, just the CDR3 is kept, 45 bases in frame from base 1. The specimen was unstimulated CD4+ T cells sorted from spleen or lymph node cells, collected before transplant. This chain is built from TRBV9 and TRBJ1-1, with no confident D gene call. This TCR came from a human donor who was the organ donor for an intestinal transplant. The CDR3 corresponds to CASSVGPDLNTEAFF. The DNA sequence is as follows: TGTGCCAGCAGCGTAGGACCAGATCTGAACACTGAAGCTTTCTTT.